The rows below give T cell receptor beta chains drawn from one sample of a study of blood T cell repertoires in COVID-19. Generated by immunoSEQ multiplex PCR, the TCRdb table keeps only in-frame clones and is missing some. The data hold 280,000 or so clones, with around 88% observed a single time. Sequencing was done on a sample of peripheral blood. The receptors were gathered from a woman aged 30 to 39 who had recovered from COVID-19. Each CDR3 is given with its conserved first and last residue. D genes are given only for firm matches. Rows may omit the clone size; those that give it use once, few, many or a size class.

-	TRBV24-1	TRBJ2-3	-	CATSTGNSRTDTQYF	TGTGCCACCAGTACGGGAAATTCTCGCACAGATACGCAGTATTTT
TRBD2	TRBV10-3	TRBJ2-1	-	CAISVASGGQSSYNEQFF	TGTGCCATCAGTGTGGCTAGCGGGGGGCAGAGCTCCTACAATGAGCAGTTCTTC
-	TRBV5-6	TRBJ1-2	-	CASSYGQNHYGYTF	TGTGCCAGCAGCTACGGACAGAACCATTACGGCTACACCTTC
TRBD1	TRBV28	TRBJ2-7	few	CASRKTGDYEQYF	TGTGCCAGCAGGAAGACAGGGGACTACGAGCAGTACTTC
-	TRBV7-3	TRBJ2-3	-	CASSLDYSDTQYF	TGTGCCAGCAGCTTAGATTACTCAGATACGCAGTATTTT
-	TRBV5-1	TRBJ1-2	-	CASSLADSRGYTF	TGCGCCAGCAGCTTGGCGGACAGTCGTGGCTACACCTTC
TRBD2	TRBV9	TRBJ2-1	-	CASSVSGTSDYNEQFF	TGTGCCAGCAGCGTCTCCGGGACTAGCGACTACAATGAGCAGTTCTTC
-	TRBV15	TRBJ2-2	-	CATSRDADTGELFF	TGTGCCACCAGCAGAGATGCGGACACCGGGGAGCTGTTTTTT
-	TRBV28	TRBJ1-1	-	CASSPPTSGVEAFF	TGTGCCAGCAGTCCCCCGACTTCAGGGGTTGAAGCTTTCTTT
TRBD2	TRBV29-1	TRBJ2-2	-	CSVRAGWNTGELFF	TGCAGCGTGCGAGCGGGGTGGAACACCGGGGAGCTGTTTTTT
-	TRBV6-5	TRBJ1-1	-	CASIDTDTLNTEAFF	TGTGCCAGCATCGACACGGACACGTTGAACACTGAAGCTTTCTTT
-	TRBV7-9	TRBJ2-1	-	CASSDASRTEQFF	TGTGCCAGCAGCGATGCTAGCAGGACTGAGCAGTTCTTC
-	TRBV27	TRBJ1-1	-	CASSLSGVTEAFF	TGTGCCAGCAGTTTATCAGGGGTAACTGAAGCTTTCTTT
TRBD2	TRBV2	TRBJ2-1	-	CASRASGGASYNEQFF	TGTGCCAGCAGAGCAAGCGGGGGGGCGTCCTACAATGAGCAGTTCTTC
-	TRBV24-1	TRBJ2-5	-	CATSAAGPTETQYF	TGTGCCACCAGTGCGGCAGGGCCGACGGAGACCCAGTACTTC
-	TRBV5-1	TRBJ1-3	once	CASTPGSTGNTIYF	TGCGCCAGCACCCCGGGGAGCACTGGAAACACCATATATTTT
TRBD1	TRBV19	TRBJ1-1	-	CATEDRGLPMNTEAFF	TGTGCCACCGAGGACAGGGGGCTCCCGATGAACACTGAAGCTTTCTTT
-	TRBV7-8	TRBJ1-5	-	CASSLGRAAGYGNQPQHF	TGTGCCAGCAGCCTAGGGAGGGCAGCAGGGTATGGAAATCAGCCCCAGCATTTT
-	TRBV24-1	TRBJ2-5	-	CATSDWAGQETQYF	TGTGCCACCAGTGATTGGGCAGGGCAAGAGACCCAGTACTTC
-	TRBV7-3	TRBJ1-1	-	CASSLYSGDRTEAFF	TGTGCCAGCAGCTTATATTCCGGAGATAGGACTGAAGCTTTCTTT
-	TRBV29-1	TRBJ1-1	-	CSVAVLGGREGTEAFF	TGCAGCGTTGCCGTTTTGGGGGGTCGGGAGGGCACTGAAGCTTTCTTT
-	TRBV4-2	TRBJ2-3	-	CASSQGSRGAMGTQYF	TGTGCCAGCAGCCAAGGTTCCAGGGGTGCAATGGGAACGCAGTATTTT
-	TRBV28	TRBJ1-4	-	CAGRGDSNEKLFF	TGTGCCGGTCGGGGGGACTCTAATGAAAAACTGTTTTTT
TRBD2	TRBV7-2	TRBJ2-7	-	CASSLAGGYEQYF	TGTGCCAGCAGCTTAGCGGGGGGGTACGAGCAGTACTTC
-	TRBV7-2	TRBJ2-3	-	CASSSPFNSDTQYF	TGTGCCAGCAGCAGCCCTTTTAATTCCGATACGCAGTATTTT
-	TRBV19	TRBJ2-3	-	CASSIGRVDTDTQYF	TGTGCCAGTAGTATAGGCAGGGTGGACACAGATACGCAGTATTTT
-	TRBV18	TRBJ2-5	-	CASSPGALQETQYF	TGTGCCAGCTCACCGGGGGCTCTACAAGAGACCCAGTACTTC
-	TRBV5-1	TRBJ1-5	-	CASSLGQSGQPQHF	TGCGCCAGCAGCTTGGGACAGTCAGGGCAGCCCCAGCATTTT
-	TRBV2	TRBJ1-5	-	CASSELRGNQPQHF	TGTGCCAGCAGTGAATTGAGAGGGAACCAGCCCCAGCATTTT
-	TRBV7-2	TRBJ2-1	-	CASRVRQGTNEQFF	TGTGCCAGCCGGGTCCGGCAGGGGACCAATGAGCAGTTCTTC
TRBD1	TRBV27	TRBJ2-5	-	CASRFRDRGGRETQYF	TGTGCCAGCAGATTCCGGGACAGGGGAGGGAGAGAGACCCAGTACTTC
TRBD1	TRBV9	TRBJ1-3	-	CASSTTSDRGQGVNTIYF	TGTGCCAGCAGCACCACCTCTGATCGGGGACAGGGGGTAAACACCATATATTTT
TRBD1	TRBV6-6	TRBJ2-7	-	CASRLPGQGNEQYF	TGTGCCAGCAGACTCCCGGGACAGGGGAACGAGCAGTACTTC
-	TRBV11-3	TRBJ2-3	-	CASSLDRGTDTQYF	TGTGCCAGCAGCTTAGACCGGGGCACAGATACGCAGTATTTT
-	TRBV9	TRBJ1-2	-	CASSVGGGASNYGYTF	TGTGCCAGCAGCGTAGGAGGAGGGGCCTCTAACTATGGCTACACCTTC
TRBD1	TRBV6-1	TRBJ1-5	-	CASRNTGGRGQPQHF	TGTGCCAGCAGGAACACAGGGGGCCGGGGTCAGCCCCAGCATTTT
TRBD1	TRBV28	TRBJ2-7	once	CASSPGTGGRYEQYF	TGTGCCAGCAGTCCGGGGACAGGGGGCAGGTACGAGCAGTACTTC
-	TRBV6-5	TRBJ2-6	once	CASSYSIYSGANVLTF	TGTGCCAGCAGTTACTCGATCTACTCTGGGGCCAACGTCCTGACTTTC
TRBD2	TRBV5-1	TRBJ2-7	once	CASRPSGRESHEQYF	TGCGCCAGCCGCCCGTCAGGGAGGGAGTCCCACGAGCAGTACTTC
-	TRBV6-1	TRBJ1-1	once	CASSEIGTEAFF	TGTGCCAGCAGTGAAATCGGGACTGAAGCTTTCTTT
TRBD1	TRBV19	TRBJ2-7	-	CASSIRTGAYEQYF	TGTGCCAGTAGTATTAGGACAGGGGCCTACGAGCAGTACTTC